The rows below give T cell receptor beta chains drawn from one sample of a study of blood T cell repertoires in COVID-19. Produced via immunoSEQ multiplex PCR; TCRdb's table is partial and in-frame only. Of some 160,000 clones in the sample, approximately 84% were seen once. Sample: peripheral blood. The receptor source for this set is a woman at least 80 years old with acute or convalescent COVID-19. The CDR3 runs from the conserved cysteine through the conserved F or W. The D gene is left open where the match is weak. Clone size is stated in some rows and not others, as once, few, many or a class when expanded.

size,V,D,J,DNA,CDR3
NA,TRBV9,NA,TRBJ2-1,TGTGCCAGCACAAGAGGCCCCTCGGCCTACAATGAGCAGTTCTTC,CASTRGPSAYNEQFF
NA,TRBV19,TRBD2,TRBJ2-7,TGTGCCAGTAGTCCTCTAGCGGGAGTCGCCTACGAGCAGTACTTC,CASSPLAGVAYEQYF
NA,TRBV10-3,NA,TRBJ1-3,TGTGCCATCAGTGAAACAGGGACATCTGGAAACACCATATATTTT,CAISETGTSGNTIYF
NA,TRBV5-1,NA,TRBJ1-2,TGCGCCAGCAGCTTCCAGGATAACTATGGCTACACCTTC,CASSFQDNYGYTF
NA,TRBV11-2,TRBD1,TRBJ2-6,TGTGCCAGCAGCCTTGGGCGGACAGGGGTTACTGGGGCCAACGTCCTGACTTTC,CASSLGRTGVTGANVLTF
NA,TRBV27,NA,TRBJ1-2,TGTGCCAGCAGTTTATGGTCGGGAAGTAAGGGCTACACCTTC,CASSLWSGSKGYTF
NA,TRBV18,NA,TRBJ1-1,TGTGCCAGCTCAGCCCTACCGAGGAGCCCGAACACTGAAGCTTTCTTT,CASSALPRSPNTEAFF
NA,TRBV7-9,NA,TRBJ2-2,TGTGCCAGCAGCGGCAGGGTGTATTCCGGGGAGCTGTTTTTT,CASSGRVYSGELFF
NA,TRBV20-1,NA,TRBJ1-6,TGCAGTGCTAGAGATACCGGTCCCCTCCACTTT,CSARDTGPLHF
NA,TRBV6-1,TRBD1,TRBJ1-2,TGTGCCAGCAGTGAAGCGGGACAGGGGTATTATGGCTACACCTTC,CASSEAGQGYYGYTF
NA,TRBV6-1,NA,TRBJ1-5,TGTGCCAGCAGTGATGGGGCGGGGAATCAGCCCCAGCATTTT,CASSDGAGNQPQHF
NA,TRBV3-1/TRBV3-2,NA,TRBJ2-5,TGTGCCAGCAGCCACCTAGGAGGGCTTGGCCGGGAGACCCAGTACTTC,CASSHLGGLGRETQYF
NA,TRBV7-9,TRBD1,TRBJ1-2,TGTGCCAGCAGCACCCGGACAGGGAACTATGGCTACACCTTC,CASSTRTGNYGYTF
few,TRBV28,TRBD2,TRBJ2-7,TGTGCCAGCAGTCAAACTAGCGGGGGCTCCTACGAGCAGTACTTC,CASSQTSGGSYEQYF
once,TRBV7-6,TRBD2,TRBJ2-3,TGTGCCAGCAGCTTAGCCCCGGGGGGAGATACGCAGTATTTT,CASSLAPGGDTQYF
NA,TRBV5-1,TRBD2,TRBJ2-5,TGCGCCAGCAGCCTAAATCTAGCGGATCAAGAGACCCAGTACTTC,CASSLNLADQETQYF
NA,TRBV29-1,NA,TRBJ2-1,TGCAGCGTTGAAGATCAAGGGAGCTACAATGAGCAGTTCTTC,CSVEDQGSYNEQFF
few,TRBV19,TRBD1,TRBJ1-4,TGTGCCAGTAGTGGGACAGGGGCTAATGAAAAACTGTTTTTT,CASSGTGANEKLFF
NA,TRBV5-4,NA,TRBJ2-7,TGTGCCAGCAGCTTTGGTACAAAAACCTACGAGCAGTACTTC,CASSFGTKTYEQYF
NA,TRBV27,NA,TRBJ2-5,TGTGCCAGCAGTTCCCCAGGTTCAGAGACCCAGTACTTC,CASSSPGSETQYF
NA,TRBV24-1,NA,TRBJ2-3,TGTGCCACCAGTGAAAGGGGAACAGATACGCAGTATTTT,CATSERGTDTQYF
once,TRBV6-5,TRBD1,TRBJ1-1,TGTGCCAGCAGTTACGGACAGGGGGCGCGAGGCACTGAAGCTTTCTTT,CASSYGQGARGTEAFF
few,TRBV3-1/TRBV3-2,TRBD1,TRBJ1-5,TGTGCCAGCAGCCAAGGTGGGACAGGGGGGCAGCCCCAGCATTTT,CASSQGGTGGQPQHF
NA,TRBV30,TRBD1,TRBJ1-6,TGTGCCTGGAGTCCCATGACAGGGAGGCGGGATTCACCCCTCCACTTT,CAWSPMTGRRDSPLHF
NA,TRBV7-2,TRBD2,TRBJ2-1,TGTGCCAGCAGAACTAGCGGGGGGCCCAATGAGCAGTTCTTC,CASRTSGGPNEQFF
once,TRBV7-9,TRBD1,TRBJ1-2,TGTGCCAGCAGCCTTGGGACAGGGTGGGACTATGGCTACACCTTC,CASSLGTGWDYGYTF
NA,TRBV19,NA,TRBJ1-4,TGTGCCAGTGCCGCAAACTGGAGCGAAAAACTGTTTTTT,CASAANWSEKLFF
NA,TRBV5-1,TRBD2,TRBJ2-1,TGCGCCAGCAGCTTGCCCGGGACTAGCAATGAGCAGTTCTTC,CASSLPGTSNEQFF
NA,TRBV5-6,TRBD1,TRBJ2-1,TGTGCCAGCAGCGCGGACAGGGGACTGCCTCTCAATGAGCAGTTCTTC,CASSADRGLPLNEQFF
NA,TRBV24-1,TRBD1,TRBJ2-2,TGTGCCACCAGTGATGGGGGACAGGGGGGTACCGGGGAGCTGTTTTTT,CATSDGGQGGTGELFF
NA,TRBV7-7,TRBD1,TRBJ2-2,TGTGCTAGCAGCTCTAGGACAGGGATACCCTTGAACACCGGGGAGCTGTTTTTT,CASSSRTGIPLNTGELFF
few,TRBV11-2,NA,TRBJ2-2,TGTGCCAGCAGCTTTGGCAGGCGGAACACCGGGGAGCTGTTTTTT,CASSFGRRNTGELFF
NA,TRBV28,TRBD1,TRBJ2-5,TGTGCCAGCGGCCACCGCACTAGGGACAGGGGGGGAGAGACCCAGTACTTC,CASGHRTRDRGGETQYF
NA,TRBV19,NA,TRBJ2-7,TGTGCCAGTAGTATAGATGGGCACGAGCAGTACTTC,CASSIDGHEQYF
once,TRBV19,NA,TRBJ1-5,TGTGCCAGTAGTATTTCCGACAGGACCAATCAGCCCCAGCATTTT,CASSISDRTNQPQHF
once,TRBV19,TRBD1,TRBJ2-1,TGTGCCGTATCACCGACCGGGCAGGGGGCTGGTGAGCAGTTCTTC,CAVSPTGQGAGEQFF
few,TRBV19,TRBD1,TRBJ1-5,TGTGCCAGTAGTACGTGGGACAACAGGGGTCAGCCCCAGCATTTT,CASSTWDNRGQPQHF
NA,TRBV30,TRBD2,TRBJ2-7,TGTGCCTGGAACGCCCAGCGGGGAGGTTACGAGCAGTACTTC,CAWNAQRGGYEQYF
NA,TRBV11-2,TRBD1,TRBJ2-1,TGTGCCAGCAGCTTTTCACAGGGGGCCAATGAGCAGTTCTTC,CASSFSQGANEQFF
NA,TRBV9,NA,TRBJ1-1,TGTGCCAGCAGCGTAGTCCCCAGAGGGGGAATGAACACTGAAGCTTTCTTT,CASSVVPRGGMNTEAFF
NA,TRBV11-3,NA,TRBJ2-2,TGTGCCAGCAGCTTAGACCCTTTCCCAGGGTCCAACACCGGGGAGCTGTTTTTT,CASSLDPFPGSNTGELFF
NA,TRBV10-1,NA,TRBJ1-1,TGCGCCAGCAGCGGTCAACTGAACACTGAAGCTTTCTTT,CASSGQLNTEAFF
NA,TRBV14,NA,TRBJ1-3,TGTGCCAGCAGCCAAATGGTGGCAGGCAGTGGAAACACCATATATTTT,CASSQMVAGSGNTIYF
few,TRBV19,NA,TRBJ1-4,TGTGCCAGTGGACCCCAGGGGCCCCGGGGTGAAAAACTGTTTTTT,CASGPQGPRGEKLFF